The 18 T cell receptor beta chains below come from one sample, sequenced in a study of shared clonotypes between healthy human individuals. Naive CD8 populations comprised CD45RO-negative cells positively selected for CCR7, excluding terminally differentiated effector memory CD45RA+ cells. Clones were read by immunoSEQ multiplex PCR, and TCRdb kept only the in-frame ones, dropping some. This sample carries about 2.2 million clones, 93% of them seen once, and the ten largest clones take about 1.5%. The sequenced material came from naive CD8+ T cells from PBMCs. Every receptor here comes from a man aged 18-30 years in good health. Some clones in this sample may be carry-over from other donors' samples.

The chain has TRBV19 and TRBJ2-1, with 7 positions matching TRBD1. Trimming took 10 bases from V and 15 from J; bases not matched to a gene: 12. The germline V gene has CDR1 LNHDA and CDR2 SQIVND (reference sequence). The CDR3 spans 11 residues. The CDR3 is CATSRGPWGFF. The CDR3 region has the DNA TGTGCCACCTCAAGGGGGCCCTGGGGGTTCTTC.

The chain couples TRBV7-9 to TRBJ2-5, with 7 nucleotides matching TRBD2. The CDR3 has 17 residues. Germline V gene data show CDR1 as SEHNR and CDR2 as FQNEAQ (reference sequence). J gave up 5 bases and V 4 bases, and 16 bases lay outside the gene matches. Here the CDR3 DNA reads TGTGCCAGCAGCTGGGTGGGTAGCGGGCCCCTCAGGGAGACCCAGTACTTC. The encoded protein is CASSWVGSGPLRETQYF. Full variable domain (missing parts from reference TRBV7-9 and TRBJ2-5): DTGVSQNPRHKITKRGQNVTFRCDPISEHNRLYWYRQTLGQGPEFLTYFQNEAQLEKSRLLSDRFSAERPKGSFSTLEIQRTEQGDSAMYLCASSWVGSGPLRETQYFGPGTRLLVL.

The CDR3 DNA reads TGTGCCAGCAGCTTGAGCAGATTTGCCGGGGAGCTGTTTTTT. It is translated as CASSLSRFAGELFF. The rearrangement joins TRBV5-6 to TRBJ2-2, with D unresolved. The CDR3 extends over 14 amino acids. Germline lookup yields CDR1 SGHDT and CDR2 YYEEEE. The V gene lost 1 base and the J gene lost 6 bases, with 10 bases spanning the gap. Full variable domain (missing parts from reference TRBV5-6 and TRBJ2-2): DAGVTQSPTHLIKTRGQQVTLRCSPKSGHDTVSWYQQALGQGPQFIFQYYEEEERQRGNFPDRFSGHQFPNYSSELNVNALLLGDSALYLCASSLSRFAGELFFGEGSRLTVL.

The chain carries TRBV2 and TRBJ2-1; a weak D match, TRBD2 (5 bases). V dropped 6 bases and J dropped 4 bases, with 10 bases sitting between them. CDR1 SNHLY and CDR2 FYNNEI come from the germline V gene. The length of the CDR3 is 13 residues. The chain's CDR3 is CASSAGRYNEQFF. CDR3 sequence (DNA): TGTGCCAGCAGCGCGGGCCGTTACAATGAGCAGTTCTTC. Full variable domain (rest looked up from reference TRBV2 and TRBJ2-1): EPEVTQTPSHQVTQMGQEVILRCVPISNHLYFYWYRQILGQKVEFLVSFYNNEISEKSEIFDDQFSVERPDGSNFTLKIRSTKLEDSAMYFCASSAGRYNEQFFGPGTRLTVL.

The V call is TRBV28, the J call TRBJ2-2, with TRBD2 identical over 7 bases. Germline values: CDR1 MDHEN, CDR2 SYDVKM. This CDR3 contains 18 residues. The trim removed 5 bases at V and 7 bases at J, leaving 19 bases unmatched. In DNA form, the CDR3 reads TGTGCCAGCAGTCCCCGCGGTAGCGGGTGGCTAGGGGACGGGGAGCTGTTTTTT. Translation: CASSPRGSGWLGDGELFF.

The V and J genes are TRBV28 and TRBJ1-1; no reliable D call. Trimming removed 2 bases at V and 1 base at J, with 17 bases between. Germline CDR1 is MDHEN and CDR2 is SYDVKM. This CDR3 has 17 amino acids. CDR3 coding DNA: TGTGCCAGCAGTTTAATGAGTTATTCAGGCGGGAACACTGAAGCTTTCTTT. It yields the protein CASSLMSYSGGNTEAFF.

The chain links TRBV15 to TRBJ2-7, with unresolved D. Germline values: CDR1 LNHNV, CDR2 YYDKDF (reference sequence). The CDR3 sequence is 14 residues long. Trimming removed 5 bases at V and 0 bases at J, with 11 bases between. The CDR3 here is CATSPTRSSYEQYF. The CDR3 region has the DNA TGTGCCACCAGCCCCACGAGGAGCTCCTACGAGCAGTACTTC.

Here the CDR3 reads CSAPDRTEGYTF. Written as DNA, the CDR3 is TGCAGCGCCCCGGACAGGACGGAGGGCTACACCTTC. The chain employs TRBV29-1 and TRBJ1-2, with 7 positions matching TRBD1. V lost 7 bases, J lost 8 bases, and 10 bases stayed unmatched. The CDR3 runs to 12 residues. Germline CDR1 is SQVTM and CDR2 is ANQGSEA.

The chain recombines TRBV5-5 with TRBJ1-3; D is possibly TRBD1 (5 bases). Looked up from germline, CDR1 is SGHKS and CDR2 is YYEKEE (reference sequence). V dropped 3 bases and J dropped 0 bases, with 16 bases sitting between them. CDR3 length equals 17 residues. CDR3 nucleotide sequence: TGTGCCAGCAGCTCCGACTGGCCAGGGAGCTCTGGAAACACCATATATTTT. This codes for CASSSDWPGSSGNTIYF.

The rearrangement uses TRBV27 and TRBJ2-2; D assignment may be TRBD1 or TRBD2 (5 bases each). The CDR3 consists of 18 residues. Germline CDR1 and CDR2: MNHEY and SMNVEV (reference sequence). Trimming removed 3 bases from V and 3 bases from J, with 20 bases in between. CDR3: CASSLFGTIHSDTGELFF. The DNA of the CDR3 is TGTGCCAGCAGTTTGTTCGGGACGATCCATTCAGACACCGGGGAGCTGTTTTTT.

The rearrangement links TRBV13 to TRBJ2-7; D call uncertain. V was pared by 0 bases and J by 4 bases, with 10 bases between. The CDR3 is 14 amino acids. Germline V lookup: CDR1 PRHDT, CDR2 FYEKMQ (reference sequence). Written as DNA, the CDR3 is TGTGCCAGCAGCTTAGGCCTTTCCCGGTACGAGCAGTACTTC. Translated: CASSLGLSRYEQYF.

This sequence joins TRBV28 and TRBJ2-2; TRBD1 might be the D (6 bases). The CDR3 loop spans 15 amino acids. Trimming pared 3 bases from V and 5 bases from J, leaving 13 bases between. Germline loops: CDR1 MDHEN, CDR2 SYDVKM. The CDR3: CASSFDWGRTGELFF. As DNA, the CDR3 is TGTGCCAGCAGTTTCGATTGGGGGCGTACCGGGGAGCTGTTTTTT.

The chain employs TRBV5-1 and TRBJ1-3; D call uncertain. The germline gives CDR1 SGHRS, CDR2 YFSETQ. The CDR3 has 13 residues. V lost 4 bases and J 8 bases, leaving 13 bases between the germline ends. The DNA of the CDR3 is TGCGCCAGCAGCCCCAGACCTGGGGACACCATATATTTT. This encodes CASSPRPGDTIYF.

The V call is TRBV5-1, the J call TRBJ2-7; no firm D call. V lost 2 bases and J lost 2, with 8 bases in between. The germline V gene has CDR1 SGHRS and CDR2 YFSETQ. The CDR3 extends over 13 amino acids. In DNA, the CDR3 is TGCGCCAGCAGCTTAAGCATCCCCTACGAGCAGTACTTC. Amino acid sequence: CASSLSIPYEQYF.

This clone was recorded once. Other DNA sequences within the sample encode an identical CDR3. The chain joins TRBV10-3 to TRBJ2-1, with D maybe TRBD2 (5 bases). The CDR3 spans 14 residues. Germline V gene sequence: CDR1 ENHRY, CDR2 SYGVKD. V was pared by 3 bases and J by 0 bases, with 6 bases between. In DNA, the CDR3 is TGTGCCATCAGTGAAGGGAGCTCCTACAATGAGCAGTTCTTC. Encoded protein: CAISEGSSYNEQFF.

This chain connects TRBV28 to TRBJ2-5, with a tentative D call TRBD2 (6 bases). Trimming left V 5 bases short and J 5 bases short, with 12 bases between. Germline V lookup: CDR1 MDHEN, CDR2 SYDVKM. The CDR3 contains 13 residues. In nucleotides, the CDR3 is TGTGCCAGCAGTACCGGGGAGGTGGAGACCCAGTACTTC. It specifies CASSTGEVETQYF.

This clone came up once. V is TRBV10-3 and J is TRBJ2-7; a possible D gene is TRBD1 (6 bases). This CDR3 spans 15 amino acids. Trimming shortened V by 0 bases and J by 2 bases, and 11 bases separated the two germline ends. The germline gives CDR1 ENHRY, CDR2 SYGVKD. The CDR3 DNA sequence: TGTGCCATCAGTGAGTCTAACAGGGAGACCTACGAGCAGTACTTC. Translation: CAISESNRETYEQYF.

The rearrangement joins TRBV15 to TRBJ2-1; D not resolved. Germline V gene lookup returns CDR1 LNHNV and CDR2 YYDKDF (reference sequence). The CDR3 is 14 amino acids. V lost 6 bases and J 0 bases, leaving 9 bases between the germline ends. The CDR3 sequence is CATRPGSSYNEQFF. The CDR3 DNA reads TGTGCCACCAGACCCGGCAGCTCCTACAATGAGCAGTTCTTC.